The count of the clone carrying this T cell receptor beta chain is one. Its antigen is as yet unknown. This sample is drawn from a study of identical twins. Study-wide results and limits: Cross-sectional statistical analysis was relied on for the conclusions, without the same donors being followed.

This CDR3 region has 14 residues. Germline trimming cut 1 base from V and 10 bases from J; bases unmatched to any gene: 4. Germline V CDR1 and CDR2: SGHRS, YFSETQ. Unique molecular identifiers were present on cDNA, and template switching added a universal primer site. From the 5' RACE reads, TCRdb called clonotypes with MiXCR, one entry per CDR3 protein. The data show more than 400,000 distinct CDR3 sequences, with around 15% seen just once and roughly 0.42% held by the top ten. These data also featured in a second study, about yellow fever vaccine responses in identical twins. From that paper: After vaccination, twins' T cell response reportedly seemed partly convergent, partly personalized.

The source is a young woman in good health. The source material was CD4+ T cells sorted from blood. This chain connects TRBV5-1 to TRBJ1-6; 8 bases agree with TRBD1. The CDR3 spells CASSLSRGRSPLHF. In DNA form, the CDR3 reads TGCGCCAGCAGCTTGAGCAGGGGGCGATCACCCCTCCACTTT.